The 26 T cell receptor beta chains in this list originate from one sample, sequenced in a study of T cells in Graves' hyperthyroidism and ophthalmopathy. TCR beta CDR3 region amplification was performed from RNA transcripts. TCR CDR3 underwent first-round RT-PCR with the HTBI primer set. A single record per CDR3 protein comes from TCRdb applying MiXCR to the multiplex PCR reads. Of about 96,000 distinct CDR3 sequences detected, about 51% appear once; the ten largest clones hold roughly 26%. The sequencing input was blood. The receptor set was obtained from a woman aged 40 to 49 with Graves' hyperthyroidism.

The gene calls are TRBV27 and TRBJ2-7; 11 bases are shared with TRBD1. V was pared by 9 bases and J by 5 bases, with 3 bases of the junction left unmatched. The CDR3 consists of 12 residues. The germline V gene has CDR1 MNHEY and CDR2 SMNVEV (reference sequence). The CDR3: CASGQGAHEQYF. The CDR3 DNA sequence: TGTGCCAGTGGACAGGGGGCCCACGAGCAGTACTTC.

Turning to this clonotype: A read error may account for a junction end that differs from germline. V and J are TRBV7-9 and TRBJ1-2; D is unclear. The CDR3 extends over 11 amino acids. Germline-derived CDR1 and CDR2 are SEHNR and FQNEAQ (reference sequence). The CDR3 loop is CASSGAYGCTF. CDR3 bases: TGTGCCAGCAGCGGAGCCTATGGCTGCACCTTC.

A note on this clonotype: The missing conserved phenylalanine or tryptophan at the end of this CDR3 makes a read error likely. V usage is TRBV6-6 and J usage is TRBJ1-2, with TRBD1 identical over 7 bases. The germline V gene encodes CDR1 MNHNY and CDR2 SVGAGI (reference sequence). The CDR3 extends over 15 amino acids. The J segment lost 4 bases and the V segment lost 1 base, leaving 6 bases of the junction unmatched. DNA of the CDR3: TGTGCCAGCAGTTACTTACCGACAGGGCTCTATGGCTACACCTGC. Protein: CASSYLPTGLYGYTC.

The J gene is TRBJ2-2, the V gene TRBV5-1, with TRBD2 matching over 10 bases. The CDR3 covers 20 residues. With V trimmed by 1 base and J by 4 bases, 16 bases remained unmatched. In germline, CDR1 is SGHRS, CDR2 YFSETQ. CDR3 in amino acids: CASSLRSTPSGRGGTGELFF. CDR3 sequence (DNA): TGCGCCAGCAGCTTGAGGTCGACTCCTAGCGGGAGAGGGGGCACCGGGGAGCTGTTTTTT. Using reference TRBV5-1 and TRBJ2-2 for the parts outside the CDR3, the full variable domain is KAGVTQTPRYLIKTRGQQVTLSCSPISGHRSVSWYQQTPGQGLQFLFEYFSETQRNKGNFPGRFSGRQFSNSRSEMNVSTLELGDSALYLCASSLRSTPSGRGGTGELFFGEGSRLTVL.

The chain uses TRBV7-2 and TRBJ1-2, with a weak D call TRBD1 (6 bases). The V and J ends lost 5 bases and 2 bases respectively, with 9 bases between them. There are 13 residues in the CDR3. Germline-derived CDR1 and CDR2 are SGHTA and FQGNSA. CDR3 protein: CASSITGNYGYTF. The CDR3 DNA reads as TGTGCCAGCAGCATAACAGGGAACTATGGCTACACCTTC. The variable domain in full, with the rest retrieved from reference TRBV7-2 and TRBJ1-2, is GAGVSQSPSNKVTEKGKDVELRCDPISGHTALYWYRQSLGQGLEFLIYFQGNSAPDKSGLPSDRFSAERTGGSVSTLTIQRTQQEDSAVYLCASSITGNYGYTFGSGTRLTVV.

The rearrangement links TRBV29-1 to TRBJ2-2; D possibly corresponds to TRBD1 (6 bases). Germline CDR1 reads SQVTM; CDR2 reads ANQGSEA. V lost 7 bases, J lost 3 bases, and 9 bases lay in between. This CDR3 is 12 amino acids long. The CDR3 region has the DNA TGCAGCGCCAGGACAGACACCGGGGAGCTGTTTTTT. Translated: CSARTDTGELFF.

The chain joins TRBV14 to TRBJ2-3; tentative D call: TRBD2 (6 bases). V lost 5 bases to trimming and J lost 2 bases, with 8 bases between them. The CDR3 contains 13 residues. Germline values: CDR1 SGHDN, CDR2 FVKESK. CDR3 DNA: TGTGCCAGCAGCGGGACTTTCACAGATACGCAGTATTTT. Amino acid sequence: CASSGTFTDTQYF.

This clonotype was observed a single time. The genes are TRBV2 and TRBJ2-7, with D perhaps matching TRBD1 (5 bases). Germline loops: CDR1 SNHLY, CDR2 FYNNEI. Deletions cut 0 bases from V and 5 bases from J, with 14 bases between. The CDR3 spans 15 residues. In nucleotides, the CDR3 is TGTGCCAGCAGTGAAGCACAGGTTGGGATCGACGAGCAGTACTTC. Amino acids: CASSEAQVGIDEQYF. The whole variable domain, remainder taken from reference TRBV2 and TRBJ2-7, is EPEVTQTPSHQVTQMGQEVILRCVPISNHLYFYWYRQILGQKVEFLVSFYNNEISEKSEIFDDQFSVERPDGSNFTLKIRSTKLEDSAMYFCASSEAQVGIDEQYFGPGTRLTVT.

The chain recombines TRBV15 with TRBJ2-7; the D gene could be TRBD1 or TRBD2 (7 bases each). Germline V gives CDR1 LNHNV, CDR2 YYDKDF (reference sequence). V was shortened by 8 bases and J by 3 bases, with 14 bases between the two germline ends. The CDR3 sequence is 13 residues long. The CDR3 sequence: CATSSGTVYEQYF. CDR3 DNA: TGTGCCACCTCCAGCGGGACAGTCTACGAGCAGTACTTC. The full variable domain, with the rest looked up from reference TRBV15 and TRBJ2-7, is DAMVIQNPRYQVTQFGKPVTLSCSQTLNHNVMYWYQQKSSQAPKLLFHYYDKDFNNEADTPDNFQSRRPNTSFCFLDIRSPGLGDTAMYLCATSSGTVYEQYFGPGTRLTVT.

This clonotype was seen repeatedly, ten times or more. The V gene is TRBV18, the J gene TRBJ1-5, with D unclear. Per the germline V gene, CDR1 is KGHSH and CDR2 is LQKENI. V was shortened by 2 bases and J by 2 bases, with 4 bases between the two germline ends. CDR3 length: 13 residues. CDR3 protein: CASSPGGNQPQHF. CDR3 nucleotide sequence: TGTGCCAGCTCACCAGGGGGCAATCAGCCCCAGCATTTT.

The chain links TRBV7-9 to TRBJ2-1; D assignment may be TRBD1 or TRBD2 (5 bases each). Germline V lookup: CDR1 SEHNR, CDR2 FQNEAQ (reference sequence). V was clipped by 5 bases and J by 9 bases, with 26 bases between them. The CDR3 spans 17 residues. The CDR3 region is CASSLGRRDQRTGEQFF. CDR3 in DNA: TGTGCCAGCAGCCTGGGCCGACGGGACCAGCGAACGGGTGAGCAGTTCTTC.

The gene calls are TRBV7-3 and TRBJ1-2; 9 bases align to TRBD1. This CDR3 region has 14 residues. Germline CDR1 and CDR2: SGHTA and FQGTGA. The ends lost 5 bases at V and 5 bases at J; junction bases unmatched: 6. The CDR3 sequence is CASSLTGQGYGYTF. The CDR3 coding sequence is TGTGCCAGCAGCCTTACGGGACAGGGTTATGGCTACACCTTC.

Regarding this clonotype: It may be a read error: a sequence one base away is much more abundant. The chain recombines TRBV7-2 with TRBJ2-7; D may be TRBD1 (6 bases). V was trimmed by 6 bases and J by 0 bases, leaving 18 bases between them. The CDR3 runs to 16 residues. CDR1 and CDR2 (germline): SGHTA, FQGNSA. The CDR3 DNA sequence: TGTGCCAGCAGTTTGAGAGGGGGATTCAGCTCCTACGAGCAGTACTTC. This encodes CASSLRGGFSSYEQYF.

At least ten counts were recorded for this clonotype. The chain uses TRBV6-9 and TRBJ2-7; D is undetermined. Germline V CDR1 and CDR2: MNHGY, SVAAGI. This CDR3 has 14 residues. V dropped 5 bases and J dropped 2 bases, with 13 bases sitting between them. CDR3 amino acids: CASSLKRGTYEQYF. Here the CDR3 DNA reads TGTGCCAGCAGTCTTAAGCGTGGAACCTACGAGCAGTACTTC.

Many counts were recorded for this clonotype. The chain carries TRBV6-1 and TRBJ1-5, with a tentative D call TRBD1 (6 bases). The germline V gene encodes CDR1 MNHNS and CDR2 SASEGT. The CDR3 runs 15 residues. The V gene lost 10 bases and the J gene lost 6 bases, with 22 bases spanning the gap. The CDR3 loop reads CATRDTLTGAQPQHF. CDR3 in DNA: TGTGCCACCCGGGACACACTTACGGGAGCTCAGCCCCAGCATTTT.

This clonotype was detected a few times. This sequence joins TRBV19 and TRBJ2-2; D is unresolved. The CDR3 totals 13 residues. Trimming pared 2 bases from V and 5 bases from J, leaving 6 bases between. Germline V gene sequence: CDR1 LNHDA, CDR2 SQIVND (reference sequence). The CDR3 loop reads CASSITRTGELFF. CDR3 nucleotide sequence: TGTGCCAGTAGTATAACAAGAACCGGGGAGCTGTTTTTT.

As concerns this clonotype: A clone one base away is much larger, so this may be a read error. In nucleotides, the CDR3 is TGCAGTGCTATTCCTGCGGAGCGGGAGTTCCACGAGCAGTACTTC. This encodes CSAIPAEREFHEQYF. V gene TRBV20-1 combines with J gene TRBJ2-7; 8 positions match TRBD2. In germline, CDR1 is DFQATT, CDR2 SNEGSKA (reference sequence). The CDR3 has 15 residues. V was clipped by 4 bases and J by 5 bases; unmatched bases: 13.

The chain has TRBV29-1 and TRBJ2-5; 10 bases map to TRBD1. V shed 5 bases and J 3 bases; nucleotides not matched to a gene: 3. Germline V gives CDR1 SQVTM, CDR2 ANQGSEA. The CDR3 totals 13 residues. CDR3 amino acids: CSVSGTGEETQYF. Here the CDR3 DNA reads TGCAGCGTTTCCGGGACAGGGGAAGAGACCCAGTACTTC. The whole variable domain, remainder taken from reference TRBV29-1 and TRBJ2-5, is SAVISQKPSRDICQRGTSLTIQCQVDSQVTMMFWYRQQPGQSLTLIATANQGSEATYESGFVIDKFPISRPNLTFSTLTVSNMSPEDSSIYLCSVSGTGEETQYFGPGTRLLVL.

The CDR3 spells CASSTERNSPLHF. The CDR3 bases are TGTGCCAGCAGCACGGAGCGGAATTCACCCCTCCACTTT. The gene calls are TRBV12-3 or TRBV12-4 and TRBJ1-6; D remains unclear. This CDR3 is 13 amino acids long. The V and J ends lost 6 bases and 7 bases respectively, with 10 bases between them.

The CDR3 is CASSTAVGYEQYF. For the CDR3, the DNA is TGCGCCAGCAGCACGGCCGTGGGCTACGAGCAGTACTTC. J is TRBJ2-7 and V is TRBV5-1; D gene ambiguous. Germline lookup yields CDR1 SGHRS and CDR2 YFSETQ. The CDR3 has 13 amino acids. Trimming cost V 4 bases and J 3 bases, with 11 bases left between them.

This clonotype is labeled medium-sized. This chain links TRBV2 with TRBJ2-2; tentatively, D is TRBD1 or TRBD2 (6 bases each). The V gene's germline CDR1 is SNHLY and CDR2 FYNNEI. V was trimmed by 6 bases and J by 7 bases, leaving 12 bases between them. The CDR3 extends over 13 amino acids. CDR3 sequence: CASRPRGHGELFF. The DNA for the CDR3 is TGTGCCAGCAGACCTCGGGGGCACGGGGAGCTGTTTTTT. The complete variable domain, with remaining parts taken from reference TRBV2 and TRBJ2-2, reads EPEVTQTPSHQVTQMGQEVILRCVPISNHLYFYWYRQILGQKVEFLVSFYNNEISEKSEIFDDQFSVERPDGSNFTLKIRSTKLEDSAMYFCASRPRGHGELFFGEGSRLTVL.

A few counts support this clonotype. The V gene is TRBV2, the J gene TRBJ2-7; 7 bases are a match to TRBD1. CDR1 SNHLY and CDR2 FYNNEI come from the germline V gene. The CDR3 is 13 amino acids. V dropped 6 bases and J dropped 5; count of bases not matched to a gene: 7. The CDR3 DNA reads TGTGCCAGCAGAGCCGGGACAGCGGACGAGCAGTACTTC. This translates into CASRAGTADEQYF.

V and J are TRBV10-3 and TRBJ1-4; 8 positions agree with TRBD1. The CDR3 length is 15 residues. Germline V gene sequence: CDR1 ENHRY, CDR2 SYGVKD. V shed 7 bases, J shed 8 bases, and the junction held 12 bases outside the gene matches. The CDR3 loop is CAIMAAGGTGEKLFF. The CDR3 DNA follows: TGTGCCATCATGGCGGCAGGGGGCACTGGGGAAAAACTGTTTTTT.

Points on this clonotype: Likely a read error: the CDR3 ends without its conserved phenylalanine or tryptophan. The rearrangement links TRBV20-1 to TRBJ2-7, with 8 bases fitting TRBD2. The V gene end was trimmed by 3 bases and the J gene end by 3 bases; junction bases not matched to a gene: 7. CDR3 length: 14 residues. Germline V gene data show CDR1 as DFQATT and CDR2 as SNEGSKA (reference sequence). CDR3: CSASTSGLGYEQYS. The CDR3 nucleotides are TGCAGTGCTAGTACCTCGGGACTAGGCTACGAGCAGTACTCC.

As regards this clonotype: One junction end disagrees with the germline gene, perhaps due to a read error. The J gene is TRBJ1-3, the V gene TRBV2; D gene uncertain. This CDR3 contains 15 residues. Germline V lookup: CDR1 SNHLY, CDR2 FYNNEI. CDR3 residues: CASSEERPSGNTIYF. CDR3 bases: TGTGCCAGCAGTGAAGAAAGACCCTCTGGAAACACCATATACTTT. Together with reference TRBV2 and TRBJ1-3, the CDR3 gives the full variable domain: EPEVTQTPSHQVTQMGQEVILRCVPISNHLYFYWYRQILGQKVEFLVSFYNNEISEKSEIFDDQFSVERPDGSNFTLKIRSTKLEDSAMYFCASSEERPSGNTIYFGEGSWLTVV.

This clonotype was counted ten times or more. The CDR3 DNA reads as TGTGCCAGCAGCTTAGCAGGGATCACCGGGGAGCTGTTTTTT. Amino acid sequence: CASSLAGITGELFF. V usage is TRBV7-9 and J usage is TRBJ2-2; D is uncertain. The germline gives CDR1 SEHNR, CDR2 FQNEAQ (reference sequence). This CDR3 is 14 amino acids long. V was cut by 0 bases and J by 4 bases, with 6 bases left in between.